The following is a T cell receptor beta chain sequence with its context. Its recognized antigen is unknown. Base-call qualities are not available, and no considerably larger clone is one nucleotide away. This entry belongs to a study of glioma-infiltrating T cells after dendritic cell vaccination (dated by TCRdb to about 2016). With regard to the full study: Of the roughly 15 glioblastoma patients in the cohort, all drawn from Phase I and II dendritic cell vaccination trials, 9 were newly diagnosed and 6 had recurrent disease. The vaccine consisted of monocyte-derived dendritic cells cultured roughly 7 days with IL-4 and GM-CSF, then pulsed overnight with autologous tumor lysate. Tumor-infiltrating lymphocyte content was quantified and tumor and blood repertoires were compared in dendritic cell-vaccinated glioblastoma patients by deep sequencing of TCR beta CDR3 regions. Between the early 2000s and the early 2010s, the patients were given dendritic cell vaccination pulsed with autologous tumor lysate. Survival after dendritic cell vaccination was correlated with TCR sequencing metrics, such as TIL content and the overlap between tumor and blood repertoires. Each patient got three intradermal injections of the dendritic cell vaccine, spaced at biweekly intervals, in the arm below the axilla.

To be selected, patients needed enough residual fresh-frozen tumor tissue and more than two years of available survival data. Molecular status otherwise varied across the glioblastoma patients, but none of them carried an isocitrate dehydrogenase mutation. PBMC collection took place before vaccination, two weeks after the third vaccination, and at tumor progression if progression occurred. The Qiagen DNeasy Blood extraction Kit was used for extraction of genomic DNA. TCRB CDR3 regions were amplified from about 2 ug genomic DNA, or all available DNA if less, using the immunoSEQ assay. The multiplex PCR relied on 60 forward primers for TCR V beta segments and 13 reverse primers for J beta segments. Synthetic control templates were spiked into each sample at limiting dilution to estimate reads per starting template. Reads of 87 bp were generated by sequencing on the Illumina HiSeq System. For the original study's pipeline: PCR and sequencing errors were removed by a nearest neighbor algorithm that merged closely related sequences. TCR overlap was measured as the percentage of unique tumor TCR beta sequences also present in the same patient's peripheral blood. This immuneACCESS table, as held by TCRdb, lists in-frame sequences with V and J called but not all clones. Of the missing ones, under half trace to an unresolved V gene in checked studies; the others have no known cause. V, J and clone size are taken as reported in that table, and D and trimming were inferred from the DNA itself. The sample table contains about 92,000 clones; only one count was recorded for about nine tenths of them. The ten largest clones add up to 15% to 19% of the sample.

General study outcomes and caveats: The three-group TCR overlap response model was described as speculative and requiring prospective validation. TCR clonality showed no direct relationship with survival, which suggests that a diverse polyclonal response may matter. Higher estimated pretreatment TIL content predicted longer time to progression and overall survival after dendritic cell vaccination. The cohort was small and heterogeneous, only a few patients had full blood and tumor sets, and even fewer had initial-recurrent tumor pairs.

The clonotype originates from a human donor with glioblastoma. The sequenced sample was blood, obtained before dendritic cell vaccination.

The nucleotide sequence is TGTGCCAGCAGCCGGAACAGGGGGGCCCAGGATGGCTACACCTTC. Translated, this is CASSRNRGAQDGYTF. In this chain, TRBV5-4 is recombined with TRBJ1-2; TRBD1 aligns with 8 central bases. Unmatched junction bases come to 11, with V trimmed by 4 bases and J by 6 bases. Per the germline V gene (reference sequence), SGHNT is the CDR1 and YYREEE is the CDR2. The CDR3 runs 15 amino acids, cysteine and phenylalanine included. Just the 45-base CDR3 DNA is kept, in frame starting at base 1. Supplemented by the reference TRBV5-4 and TRBJ1-2 proteins around the CDR3, the complete variable domain is ETGVTQSPTHLIKTRGQQVTLRCSSQSGHNTVSWYQQALGQGPQFIFQYYREEENGRGNFPPRFSGLQFPNYSSELNVNALELDDSALYLCASSRNRGAQDGYTFGSGTRLTVV.